A selection of T cell receptor beta chains follows, all from one sample in a study of T cell responses to AZD1222 COVID-19 vaccine. Libraries were prepared by immunoSEQ multiplex PCR; TCRdb keeps only in-frame clonotypes and omits some of them. The data contain roughly 180,000 clones, approximately 94% of them singletons. Sequenced material: peripheral blood, taken 28 days after the second AZD1222 dose. The receptor source for this set is an adult who received the AZD1222 COVID-19 vaccine. Both conserved end residues are part of each CDR3. Fields, in order: D gene, J gene, clone size, V gene, CDR3 DNA, CDR3 protein. D genes are given only for firm matches. Rows may omit the clone size; those that give it use once, few, many or a size class.

d_call: -; j_call: TRBJ1-2; clone_size: -; v_call: TRBV7-2; cdr3_nt: TGTGCCACTTCCGGGACAACCTTCTATGGCTACACCTTC; cdr3_aa: CATSGTTFYGYTF
d_call: -; j_call: TRBJ1-1; clone_size: -; v_call: TRBV5-1; cdr3_nt: TGCGCCAGCAGCTTGAGAGGGGTGAACACTGAAGCTTTCTTT; cdr3_aa: CASSLRGVNTEAFF
d_call: -; j_call: TRBJ2-3; clone_size: -; v_call: TRBV6-5; cdr3_nt: TGTGCCAGCAGTCCATTAGGCGATACGCAGTATTTT; cdr3_aa: CASSPLGDTQYF
d_call: TRBD1; j_call: TRBJ2-7; clone_size: once; v_call: TRBV7-9; cdr3_nt: TGTGCCAGCAGCCCGGACAGGGGGAGTTCCTACGAGCAGTACTTC; cdr3_aa: CASSPDRGSSYEQYF
d_call: -; j_call: TRBJ2-1; clone_size: -; v_call: TRBV19; cdr3_nt: TGTGCCAGTAGTATGGGCGGGATCCTAGTTGAGCAGTTCTTC; cdr3_aa: CASSMGGILVEQFF
d_call: TRBD2; j_call: TRBJ2-3; clone_size: -; v_call: TRBV7-2; cdr3_nt: TGTGCCAGCAGCTTGCCGGGGGGAGCTAATACGGCAGATACGCAGTATTTT; cdr3_aa: CASSLPGGANTADTQYF
d_call: -; j_call: TRBJ2-5; clone_size: -; v_call: TRBV7-2; cdr3_nt: TGTGCCAGCAGCTTAGAGGTCCAAGAGACCCAGTACTTC; cdr3_aa: CASSLEVQETQYF
d_call: TRBD1; j_call: TRBJ1-2; clone_size: -; v_call: TRBV5-1; cdr3_nt: TGCGCCAGCAGCTTGGGTGCAGGGGGTCCGGTTGTAGATGGCTACACCTTC; cdr3_aa: CASSLGAGGPVVDGYTF
d_call: -; j_call: TRBJ1-3; clone_size: -; v_call: TRBV11-1; cdr3_nt: TGTGCCAGCAGCTTAAGGGACCTCTCTGGAAACACCATATATTTT; cdr3_aa: CASSLRDLSGNTIYF
d_call: -; j_call: TRBJ1-1; clone_size: -; v_call: TRBV7-3; cdr3_nt: TGTGCCAGCAGCTTATATGGGAAGCAGGGGCTAAAATGGGTGGAGACTGAAGCTTTCTTT; cdr3_aa: CASSLYGKQGLKWVETEAFF
d_call: TRBD1; j_call: TRBJ1-4; clone_size: once; v_call: TRBV9; cdr3_nt: TGTGCCAGCAGCAAGACAGGGAAGAGTGAAAAACTGTTTTTT; cdr3_aa: CASSKTGKSEKLFF
d_call: -; j_call: TRBJ1-4; clone_size: -; v_call: TRBV12-1; cdr3_nt: TGTGCCAGCAGCTATTATACAACTAATGAAAAACTGTTTTTT; cdr3_aa: CASSYYTTNEKLFF
d_call: TRBD1; j_call: TRBJ1-1; clone_size: once; v_call: TRBV2; cdr3_nt: TGTGCCAGCAGTGACCAGGGGGGGAACACTGAAGCTTTCTTT; cdr3_aa: CASSDQGGNTEAFF
d_call: TRBD2; j_call: TRBJ2-7; clone_size: -; v_call: TRBV6-1; cdr3_nt: TGTGCCAGCAGTGAATGGGGCCTAGCGGGAGACGAGCAGTACTTC; cdr3_aa: CASSEWGLAGDEQYF
d_call: -; j_call: TRBJ2-1; clone_size: -; v_call: TRBV28; cdr3_nt: TGTGCCAGTCACGGGTTCCTCTCCTACAATGAGCAGTTCTTC; cdr3_aa: CASHGFLSYNEQFF
d_call: -; j_call: TRBJ1-1; clone_size: -; v_call: TRBV9; cdr3_nt: TGTGCCAGCAGCGTAGAGGACAGTAACACTGAAGCTTTCTTT; cdr3_aa: CASSVEDSNTEAFF
d_call: -; j_call: TRBJ1-1; clone_size: -; v_call: TRBV6-5; cdr3_nt: TGTGCCAGCAGCCCCCCGGGCGAAGCTTTCTTT; cdr3_aa: CASSPPGEAFF
d_call: -; j_call: TRBJ2-7; clone_size: -; v_call: TRBV7-2; cdr3_nt: TGTGCCAGCAGCGGACCAGGCCCCTACGAGCAGTACTTC; cdr3_aa: CASSGPGPYEQYF
d_call: -; j_call: TRBJ2-3; clone_size: -; v_call: TRBV5-6; cdr3_nt: TGTGCCAGCAGCTTCTACCGGAGTGGGGGGTATACGCAGTATTTT; cdr3_aa: CASSFYRSGGYTQYF
d_call: -; j_call: TRBJ2-7; clone_size: -; v_call: TRBV7-8; cdr3_nt: TGTGCCAGCAGCCCCCGGACGGTTAACTCCTACGAGCAGTACTTC; cdr3_aa: CASSPRTVNSYEQYF
d_call: TRBD1; j_call: TRBJ1-1; clone_size: -; v_call: TRBV5-4; cdr3_nt: TGTGCCAGCAGCACAGGGACAGGGGCTGAAGCTTTCTTT; cdr3_aa: CASSTGTGAEAFF
d_call: -; j_call: TRBJ1-1; clone_size: once; v_call: TRBV7-9; cdr3_nt: TGTGCCAGCAGCTTAGAGATCGGTAGGGGACTCTCTTTCTTT; cdr3_aa: CASSLEIGRGLSFF
d_call: -; j_call: TRBJ1-4; clone_size: few; v_call: TRBV24-1; cdr3_nt: TGTGCCACCAGTGATGCAAGGGGAACAACTAATGAAAAACTGTTTTTT; cdr3_aa: CATSDARGTTNEKLFF
d_call: -; j_call: TRBJ1-1; clone_size: -; v_call: TRBV29-1; cdr3_nt: TGCAGCGTTACGACAGGCCCGGACGCTTTCTTT; cdr3_aa: CSVTTGPDAFF
d_call: -; j_call: TRBJ2-1; clone_size: -; v_call: TRBV9; cdr3_nt: TGTGCCAGCAGCGTAGCCCCAGGTACCTACAATGAGCAGTTCTTC; cdr3_aa: CASSVAPGTYNEQFF
d_call: TRBD1; j_call: TRBJ1-2; clone_size: -; v_call: TRBV7-2; cdr3_nt: TGTGCCAGCAGCTTCGTAGACAGGGACTCTAACTATGGCTACACCTTC; cdr3_aa: CASSFVDRDSNYGYTF
d_call: TRBD2; j_call: TRBJ2-7; clone_size: once; v_call: TRBV10-3; cdr3_nt: TGTGCCATCAGTGAGACCGGGACTAGCACGTACGAGCAGTACTTC; cdr3_aa: CAISETGTSTYEQYF
d_call: -; j_call: TRBJ2-7; clone_size: once; v_call: TRBV3-1/TRBV3-2; cdr3_nt: TGTGCCACCCCAACTCGGAGAAGCTACGAGCAGTACTTC; cdr3_aa: CATPTRRSYEQYF
d_call: -; j_call: TRBJ2-7; clone_size: -; v_call: TRBV6-1; cdr3_nt: TGTGCCAGCAGTGAAAGGCCGCGCTCCTACGAGCAGTACTTC; cdr3_aa: CASSERPRSYEQYF
d_call: TRBD2; j_call: TRBJ2-1; clone_size: -; v_call: TRBV6-5; cdr3_nt: TGTGCCAGCAGTTGGCGGCGGGAGGGGATTAGTGAGCAGTTCTTC; cdr3_aa: CASSWRREGISEQFF
d_call: -; j_call: TRBJ2-7; clone_size: many; v_call: TRBV10-3; cdr3_nt: TGTGCCATCAGTGAGCAGGGGTCCTACGAGCAGTACTTC; cdr3_aa: CAISEQGSYEQYF
d_call: TRBD1; j_call: TRBJ2-7; clone_size: -; v_call: TRBV5-6; cdr3_nt: TGTGCCAGCAGCTTGGATTTGGGACAGGGGCGCCACGAGCAGTACTTC; cdr3_aa: CASSLDLGQGRHEQYF
d_call: -; j_call: TRBJ2-2; clone_size: -; v_call: TRBV19; cdr3_nt: TGTGCCAGTAGTATCGCTTGGGGGGCGCTAGGCGGGGAGCTGTTTTTT; cdr3_aa: CASSIAWGALGGELFF
d_call: -; j_call: TRBJ1-3; clone_size: -; v_call: TRBV4-1; cdr3_nt: TGCGCCAGCAGCCAACACAGGGCCTCTGGAAACACCATATATTTT; cdr3_aa: CASSQHRASGNTIYF
d_call: -; j_call: TRBJ1-4; clone_size: -; v_call: TRBV28; cdr3_nt: TGTGCCAGCACGCTGGGGGGCCGGACTAATGAAAAACTGTTTTTT; cdr3_aa: CASTLGGRTNEKLFF
d_call: TRBD1; j_call: TRBJ1-4; clone_size: -; v_call: TRBV6-6; cdr3_nt: TGTGCCAGCAGTTTGACAGGGCCAAATGAAAAACTGTTTTTT; cdr3_aa: CASSLTGPNEKLFF
d_call: -; j_call: TRBJ1-2; clone_size: -; v_call: TRBV4-3; cdr3_nt: TGCGCCAGCAGCCAAATTCCTAACTATGGCTACACCTTC; cdr3_aa: CASSQIPNYGYTF
d_call: TRBD1; j_call: TRBJ1-3; clone_size: -; v_call: TRBV2; cdr3_nt: TGTGCCAGCAGCGAAGCGGGACAGCTCTCTGGAAACACCATATATTTT; cdr3_aa: CASSEAGQLSGNTIYF
d_call: -; j_call: TRBJ1-1; clone_size: -; v_call: TRBV12-3/TRBV12-4; cdr3_nt: TGTGCGTGGGGCAAAGGGAACACTGAAGCTTTCTTT; cdr3_aa: CAWGKGNTEAFF
d_call: -; j_call: TRBJ1-1; clone_size: -; v_call: TRBV6-2/TRBV6-3; cdr3_nt: TGTGCCAGCAGCGAGATGAACACTGAAGCTTTCTTT; cdr3_aa: CASSEMNTEAFF
d_call: TRBD2; j_call: TRBJ2-1; clone_size: once; v_call: TRBV7-9; cdr3_nt: TGTGCCAGCAGCTTCCCGGGACTAGAAATAGGTCGGTTCTTC; cdr3_aa: CASSFPGLEIGRFF
d_call: TRBD1; j_call: TRBJ1-1; clone_size: -; v_call: TRBV6-5; cdr3_nt: TGTGCCACCCAGCAAGGGGGCTGGACTGAAGCTTTCTTT; cdr3_aa: CATQQGGWTEAFF